These 32 T cell receptor beta chains came from one sample sequenced in a study of Graves' ophthalmopathy and Graves' hyperthyroidism. Researchers took RNA transcripts and amplified TCR beta CDR3 regions from them. An opening RT-PCR round employed HTBI primers and preceded a second-round multiplex PCR. Each CDR3 protein gets one entry after TCRdb re-called the multiplex PCR reads with MiXCR. This table has fewer than 650,000 distinct CDR3 sequences, 22% appearing once. Sample: peripheral blood. The origin of the receptors is a woman aged 18-29 years with stable Graves' hyperthyroidism. Some clones in this sample may be carry-over from other donors' samples.

There are many counts of this clonotype. The V and J genes are TRBV6-1 and TRBJ1-2, with TRBD1 matching 9 bases. CDR3 size: 15 residues. Per the germline V gene, CDR1 is MNHNS and CDR2 is SASEGT. After removal of 3 bases from V and 5 bases from J, the junction contained 7 bases not matched to a gene. The CDR3 DNA is TGTGCCAGCAGTGACCGGGACAGGGATTATTATGGCTACACCTTC. This codes for CASSDRDRDYYGYTF.

The sample holds many counts of this clonotype. This chain uses TRBV20-1 with TRBJ2-7; 8 bases map to TRBD2. Germline CDR1 is DFQATT and CDR2 is SNEGSKA (reference sequence). The CDR3 is 11 amino acids. CDR3 DNA: TGCAGCGCCGGGGGGGTCGGCGAGCAGTACTTC. Its translation is CSAGGVGEQYF.

This clonotype was found many times. The J gene is TRBJ1-1, the V gene TRBV25-1, with 7 bases matching TRBD1. CDR1 is MGHDK, CDR2 SYGVNS, per germline. CDR3 length: 18 amino acids. Germline trimming cut 3 bases from V and 0 bases from J; bases unmatched to any gene: 13. The CDR3 loop reads CASSDPPRQGPVNTEAFF. The CDR3 coding sequence is TGTGCCAGCAGTGACCCCCCCCGACAGGGCCCCGTGAACACTGAAGCTTTCTTT.

There are many counts of this clonotype. The rearrangement uses TRBV7-3 and TRBJ1-3, with D perhaps TRBD1 (6 bases). The CDR3 totals 17 residues. Germline CDR1 reads SGHTA; CDR2 reads FQGTGA. The V end was cut by 7 bases, the J end by 1 base, with 20 bases between. CDR3 nucleotides: TGTGCCAGCAAGATTCTGGGGGACATGAAATCTGGAAACACCATATATTTT. As protein: CASKILGDMKSGNTIYF. The full variable domain, rest sourced from reference TRBV7-3 and TRBJ1-3, is GAGVSQTPSNKVTEKGKYVELRCDPISGHTALYWYRQSLGQGPEFLIYFQGTGAADDSGLPNDRFFAVRPEGSVSTLKIQRTERGDSAVYLCASKILGDMKSGNTIYFGEGSWLTVV.

This clonotype turned up a few times. V gene TRBV5-1 combines with J gene TRBJ2-5, with D hard to call. Germline loops: CDR1 SGHRS, CDR2 YFSETQ. This CDR3 has 13 amino acids. V shed 5 bases and J shed 2 bases, with 10 bases lying between them. CDR3 in DNA: TGCGCCAGCAGGGCTATGAGGCAAGAGACCCAGTACTTC. It is translated as CASRAMRQETQYF.

Worth noting for this clonotype: The junction and the germline gene differ at one end; a read error may be behind it. The chain combines TRBV5-6 with TRBJ2-7; 8 bases agree with TRBD1. The CDR3 spans 13 residues. Germline V CDR1 and CDR2: SGHDT, YYEEEE. The CDR3 DNA follows: TGTGTCAGCGACAGGGGCCGCTCCTACGAGCAGTACTTC. It translates to CVSDRGRSYEQYF.

This clonotype was picked up many times. This chain connects TRBV12-3 or TRBV12-4 to TRBJ2-2, with D possibly being TRBD2 (6 bases). Deletions cut 4 bases from V and 7 bases from J, with 16 bases between. The CDR3 is 15 amino acids. The chain's CDR3 is CASSSGRGGSGELFF. The CDR3 DNA reads TGTGCCAGCAGTTCGGGCCGGGGAGGTAGCGGGGAGCTGTTTTTT.

Ten or more counts support this clonotype. The rearrangement joins TRBV6-5 to TRBJ1-2; D remains ambiguous. CDR3 size: 13 residues. V lost 6 bases and J lost 9, with 17 bases in between. CDR1 MNHEY and CDR2 SVGAGI come from the germline V gene. The CDR3 DNA reads TGTGCCAGCAGCCAGGAGTCGGTCGGAAGCTACACCTTC. Amino acid sequence: CASSQESVGSYTF.

This clonotype was counted between two and nine times. The gene calls are TRBV28 and TRBJ2-7; 8 bases match TRBD2. V dropped 7 bases and J dropped 2; count of bases not matched to a gene: 10. CDR1 is MDHEN, CDR2 SYDVKM, per germline. The CDR3 runs 15 residues. The CDR3 coding sequence is TGTGCCAGCATCCCCGGTGGTAGCGGGACCTACGAGCAGTACTTC. Residues: CASIPGGSGTYEQYF.

V is TRBV20-1 and J is TRBJ2-7; 10 bases agree with TRBD2. V gave up 6 bases and J gave up 3 bases; unmatched junction bases: 11. Germline V gene lookup returns CDR1 DFQATT and CDR2 SNEGSKA (reference sequence). CDR3 size: 15 residues. The CDR3 DNA reads as TGCAGTGCCGAAAGAGCGGGAGGGCTAATCTACGAGCAGTACTTC. Amino acid sequence: CSAERAGGLIYEQYF.

There are many counts of this clonotype. This chain links TRBV28 with TRBJ1-1, with D possibly TRBD1 on 6 matching bases. V lost 4 bases, J lost 3 bases, and 24 bases lay in between. Germline CDR1 MDHEN, CDR2 SYDVKM. The CDR3 sequence is 18 residues long. CDR3: CASSSPIGSGHYHTEAFF. CDR3 nucleotides: TGTGCCAGCAGTTCGCCCATCGGCTCGGGACACTACCACACTGAAGCTTTCTTT.

The chain recombines TRBV3-1 with TRBJ1-2; TRBD1 is a possible D gene (6 bases). The V end lost 2 bases, the J end lost 0 bases, and 10 bases lay between the germline ends. The CDR3 covers 15 residues. Germline assignment: CDR1 LGHDT and CDR2 YNNKEL (reference sequence). CDR3 nucleotides: TGTGCCAGCAGCCAACTGGGGGCGGCTAACTATGGCTACACCTTC. It encodes CASSQLGAANYGYTF.

The rearrangement joins TRBV2 to TRBJ2-3, with D possibly called TRBD1 or TRBD2 (5 bases each). The germline V gene encodes CDR1 SNHLY and CDR2 FYNNEI. The V end lost 4 bases, the J end lost 6 bases, and 11 bases lay between the germline ends. The CDR3 runs to 13 residues. CDR3 amino acids: CASSVPGRDTQYF. The CDR3 DNA reads TGTGCCAGCAGTGTACCGGGACGTGATACGCAGTATTTT.

This clonotype was detected only once. It may be a read error: a sequence one base away is much more abundant. V and J are TRBV6-5 and TRBJ2-3, with 8 bases that match TRBD2. The CDR3 is 15 residues long. J was trimmed by 5 bases and V by 0 bases; bases with no gene match: 4. Germline V gives CDR1 MNHEY, CDR2 SVGAGI. This chain's CDR3 is CASSYSGAGVDTQYF. Here the CDR3 DNA reads TGTGCCAGCAGTTACTCGGGAGCGGGAGTAGATACGCAGTATTTT.

This clonotype showed up many times. This sequence joins TRBV5-1 and TRBJ2-6; maybe TRBD2 (6 bases). Trimming removed 0 bases at V and 2 bases at J, with 9 bases between. The CDR3 runs 16 residues. CDR1 is SGHRS, CDR2 YFSETQ, per germline. CDR3 sequence (DNA): TGCGCCAGCAGCTTGGACGGGAGCGCTGGGGCCAACGTCCTGACTTTC. This sequence encodes CASSLDGSAGANVLTF.

The J gene is TRBJ2-5, the V gene TRBV4-1; D possibly corresponds to TRBD2 (5 bases). CDR3 size: 14 residues. V lost 2 bases, J lost 2 bases, and 9 bases lay in between. Germline V gives CDR1 MGHRA, CDR2 YSYEKL. CDR3 in amino acids: CASSQRGLQETQYF. CDR3 DNA: TGCGCCAGCAGCCAACGCGGACTTCAAGAGACCCAGTACTTC.

This clonotype was detected only once. V and J are TRBV12-3 or TRBV12-4 and TRBJ2-2; maybe TRBD1 (5 bases). This CDR3 has 12 amino acids. V was pared by 6 bases and J by 7 bases, with 9 bases between. CDR3 loop: CASSQGDGELFF. The CDR3 DNA reads TGTGCCAGCAGCCAGGGTGACGGGGAGCTGTTTTTT.

This chain connects TRBV30 to TRBJ1-1; D is unclear. CDR1 is GTSNPN and CDR2 is SVGIG in the germline V gene (reference sequence). V was cut by 3 bases and J by 1 base, with 9 bases left in between. There are 13 residues in the CDR3. The CDR3 spells CAWSEQSNTEAFF. The DNA for the CDR3 is TGTGCCTGGAGCGAACAGTCGAACACTGAAGCTTTCTTT. The full variable domain, rest sourced from reference TRBV30 and TRBJ1-1, is SQTIHQWPATLVQPVGSPLSLECTVEGTSNPNLYWYRQAAGRGLQLLFYSVGIGQISSEVPQNLSASRPQDRQFILSSKKLLLSDSGFYLCAWSEQSNTEAFFGQGTRLTVV.

The rearrangement joins TRBV6-1 to TRBJ2-5; D perhaps matches TRBD1 (6 bases). This CDR3 comprises 13 residues. The germline V gene encodes CDR1 MNHNS and CDR2 SASEGT. The V gene lost 5 bases and the J gene lost 9 bases, with 16 bases spanning the gap. CDR3 amino acids: CASSLKDRTAQYF. The CDR3 coding sequence is TGTGCCAGCAGTCTCAAAGACAGGACAGCCCAGTACTTC.

This clonotype has only a few counts. Relative to the germline gene, one junction end is altered; a read error may explain this. The chain recombines TRBV6-1 with TRBJ2-4, with 7 bases fitting TRBD1. CDR1 is MNHNS, CDR2 SASEGT, per germline. This CDR3 spans 17 amino acids. In DNA, the CDR3 is TGTGCCAGCACCCTACAAGGGGGCGCCGGGTCCAAAAACATTAAGTACTTC. This codes for CASTLQGGAGSKNIKYF.

V is TRBV30 and J is TRBJ2-6; the D is unclear. CDR1 is GTSNPN and CDR2 is SVGIG in the germline V gene (reference sequence). V was trimmed by 3 bases and J by 4 bases, leaving 16 bases between them. The CDR3 contains 16 residues. CDR3 sequence: CAWSALGAGGANVLTF. CDR3 in DNA: TGTGCCTGGAGCGCCCTAGGCGCAGGCGGGGCCAACGTCCTGACTTTC.

The chain joins TRBV6-1 to TRBJ2-3, with D perhaps being TRBD1 or TRBD2 (5 bases each). V was trimmed by 0 bases and J by 1 base, leaving 5 bases between them. This CDR3 spans 14 amino acids. CDR1 MNHNS and CDR2 SASEGT come from the germline V gene. The CDR3 nucleotides are TGTGCCAGCAGTGAAGCGGGGGGCACAGATACGCAGTATTTT. Its protein is CASSEAGGTDTQYF.

This chain joins TRBV20-1 and TRBJ2-7; 11 bases match TRBD1. The CDR3 length is 14 residues. CDR1 DFQATT and CDR2 SNEGSKA come from the germline V gene (reference sequence). V gave up 7 bases and J gave up 2 bases; unmatched junction bases: 7. The CDR3 DNA reads TGCAGTGTTGAGTGGGGACAGGGGGCCTACGAGCAGTACTTC. The encoded protein is CSVEWGQGAYEQYF.

This clonotype has a count of ten or more. The CDR3 protein is CASSEFGGPDQPQHF. The CDR3 nucleotides are TGTGCCAGCAGTGAATTCGGGGGGCCCGATCAGCCCCAGCATTTT. The chain recombines TRBV2 with TRBJ1-5; TRBD1 is a possible D gene (6 bases). Trimming took off 2 bases at V and 5 bases at J, with 13 bases between the two ends. Germline V gene lookup returns CDR1 SNHLY and CDR2 FYNNEI. CDR3 length: 15 amino acids.

This clonotype was picked up many times. V is TRBV25-1 and J is TRBJ2-7, with 8 bases that match TRBD1. Trimming at V came to 5 bases and at J to 12 bases, leaving 12 bases not matched to a gene. This CDR3 has 13 residues. Germline CDR1 MGHDK, CDR2 SYGVNS. CDR3 in amino acids: CASSRTGLPGRYF. The CDR3 nucleotides are TGTGCCAGCAGTCGGACAGGGCTCCCGGGTCGGTACTTC.

This clonotype showed up many times. The rearrangement links TRBV27 to TRBJ2-2; D is uncertain. CDR3 size: 15 residues. Trimming left V 2 bases short and J 4 bases short, with 11 bases between. Per germline, CDR1 MNHEY and CDR2 SMNVEV (reference sequence). The CDR3 is CASSLNGPITGELFF. CDR3 DNA sequence: TGTGCCAGCAGTTTAAATGGGCCGATCACCGGGGAGCTGTTTTTT.

V and J are TRBV15 and TRBJ2-7; D possibly corresponds to TRBD1 (6 bases). V was clipped by 5 bases and J by 4 bases, with 24 bases between them. The germline V gene encodes CDR1 LNHNV and CDR2 YYDKDF (reference sequence). The CDR3 runs 17 residues. The CDR3 here is CATSPHRVGEPSYEQYF. CDR3 DNA: TGTGCCACCAGCCCCCACAGGGTTGGTGAACCTAGTTACGAGCAGTACTTC.

V is TRBV13 and J is TRBJ2-7; TRBD1 is a possible D gene (6 bases). This CDR3 comprises 12 residues. CDR1 and CDR2 from the germline V gene are PRHDT and FYEKMQ (reference sequence). Trimming stripped 5 bases from V and 5 bases from J, with 10 bases between. Here the CDR3 reads CASSHRVDEQYV. CDR3 DNA sequence: TGTGCCAGCAGCCACAGGGTGGACGAGCAGTACGTC.

This clonotype was picked up many times. The rearrangement uses TRBV19 and TRBJ1-5; TRBD1 matches 8 bases. CDR1 is LNHDA and CDR2 is SQIVND in the germline V gene (reference sequence). The length of the CDR3 is 15 residues. The V gene end was trimmed by 9 bases and the J gene end by 6 bases; junction bases not matched to a gene: 13. CDR3 DNA sequence: TGTGCCAGCACCTCACAGCAGGGGGCTGGTCAGCCCCAGCATTTT. Translated: CASTSQQGAGQPQHF. Together with reference TRBV19 and TRBJ1-5, the CDR3 gives the full variable domain: DGGITQSPKYLFRKEGQNVTLSCEQNLNHDAMYWYRQDPGQGLRLIYYSQIVNDFQKGDIAEGYSVSREKKESFPLTVTSAQKNPTAFYLCASTSQQGAGQPQHFGDGTRLSIL.

This clonotype was recorded a few times. The chain is built from TRBV19 and TRBJ1-1; D perhaps matches TRBD1 (5 bases). Germline-derived CDR1 and CDR2 are LNHDA and SQIVND (reference sequence). The germline V and J ends were trimmed by 1 base and 10 bases, with 16 bases remaining between them. The CDR3 covers 14 residues. CDR3 sequence: CASSIGGTAVRAFF. Here the CDR3 DNA reads TGTGCCAGTAGTATAGGGGGGACGGCGGTGAGAGCTTTCTTT.

Ten or more counts support this clonotype. CDR3 nucleotide sequence: TGTGCCAGCAGCGAAACCACCAATTCACCCCTCCACTTT. This encodes CASSETTNSPLHF. This chain connects TRBV6-1 to TRBJ1-6; D gene uncertain. The V gene's germline CDR1 is MNHNS and CDR2 SASEGT. CDR3 length: 13 residues. Trimming removed 6 bases at V and 7 bases at J, with 10 bases between.

This clonotype was detected ten times or more. The rearrangement uses TRBV12-3 or TRBV12-4 and TRBJ1-1; no firm D call. Trimming removed 8 bases from V and 1 base from J, with 11 bases in between. The CDR3 extends over 13 amino acids. The CDR3 sequence: CASGNSPNTEAFF. DNA for the CDR3: TGTGCCAGCGGAAATAGCCCGAACACTGAAGCTTTCTTT.